What follows are 31 T cell receptor beta chains derived from one specimen sequenced in a study of regulatory T cells in long-lasting Graves disease. As for time point: persistent/refractory GD, antithyroid drugs over 5 years with positive TRAb. From RNA extracted from PBMCs, the TCR library was made. Both iRepertoire HTBI primers and Arm-PCR of CDR3 regions were used to build the TCR beta libraries. TCRdb processed the multiplex PCR reads anew with MiXCR; each CDR3 protein has one entry. In the table there are some 340,000 distinct CDR3 sequences, roughly 23% of which are singletons. Sequencing used peripheral blood mononuclear cells (PBMCs), obtained when the disease was refractory, from a patient treated with antithyroid drugs. All receptors come from a woman aged 40 to 50 with Graves disease.

V gene TRBV27 combines with J gene TRBJ1-4; D call uncertain. Germline-derived CDR1 and CDR2 are MNHEY and SMNVEV (reference sequence). This CDR3 has 13 residues. Trimming stripped 2 bases from V and 4 bases from J, with 5 bases between. CDR3 amino acids: CASSLLINEKLFF. The DNA for the CDR3 is TGTGCCAGCAGTTTACTGATTAATGAAAAACTGTTTTTT.

In this sample, this clonotype turned up once. V and J are TRBV19 and TRBJ1-1, with 7 bases that match TRBD1. J lost 3 bases, V lost 0 bases, and 1 base had no gene match. This CDR3 has 14 residues. Germline-derived CDR1 and CDR2 are LNHDA and SQIVND (reference sequence). In DNA, the CDR3 is TGTGCCAGTAGTATAGAAGGGGGCTACACTGAAGCTTTCTTT. It encodes CASSIEGGYTEAFF.

V usage is TRBV20-1 and J usage is TRBJ2-7, with 9 bases identical to TRBD2. Germline V CDR1 and CDR2: DFQATT, SNEGSKA (reference sequence). V trimming: 6 bases; J trimming: 2 bases; junction bases outside the gene matches: 8. This CDR3 is built from 14 residues. The CDR3 region is CSANPGTSPYEQYF. CDR3 DNA: TGCAGTGCGAACCCCGGGACTAGCCCCTACGAGCAGTACTTC.

There are many counts of this clonotype. V and J are TRBV11-2 and TRBJ1-5, with TRBD1 matching 7 bases. Germline values: CDR1 SGHAT, CDR2 FQNNGV. The junction had 8 bases not matched to a gene; V was cut back by 5 bases and J by 7 bases. The CDR3 length is 14 residues. CDR3 nucleotide sequence: TGTGCCAGCAGCACAGGGAGACAGGGCCAGCCCCAGCATTTT. Translated, it gives CASSTGRQGQPQHF.

The count of this clonotype is one. The genes are TRBV3-1 and TRBJ1-3; D is undetermined. Trimming removed 6 bases from V and 0 bases from J, with 9 bases in between. Germline CDR1 LGHDT, CDR2 YNNKEL (reference sequence). The CDR3 consists of 14 residues. The CDR3 coding sequence is TGTGCCAGCAGTCGGGCCGTCTCTGGAAACACCATATATTTT. As protein: CASSRAVSGNTIYF.

CDR3 protein: CASRRMGGTYNEQFF. Here the CDR3 DNA reads TGTGCCAGCAGGAGAATGGGCGGGACCTACAATGAGCAGTTCTTC. This rearrangement joins TRBV3-1 to TRBJ2-1, with D possibly matching TRBD2 (6 bases). From germline, CDR1 is LGHDT and CDR2 YNNKEL (reference sequence). Trimming took off 6 bases at V and 2 bases at J, with 14 bases between the two ends. CDR3 length: 15 amino acids.

The J gene is TRBJ1-5, the V gene TRBV28; 9 nucleotides line up with TRBD1. There are 16 residues in the CDR3. Germline trimming cut 7 bases from V and 3 bases from J; bases unmatched to any gene: 10. CDR1 is MDHEN, CDR2 SYDVKM, per germline. The CDR3 sequence is CASTQTGGGNNQPQHF. CDR3 bases: TGTGCCAGCACCCAAACAGGGGGCGGGAACAATCAGCCCCAGCATTTT.

Of note for this clonotype: Given a much more abundant clone one base away, this may be a read error. The V gene is TRBV28, the J gene TRBJ1-1; D uncertain. Germline loops: CDR1 MDHEN, CDR2 SYDVKM. The CDR3 runs to 11 residues. CDR3 coding DNA: TGTGCCAGCCAGATGAACGCTGAAGCTTTCTTT. Its translation is CASQMNAEAFF.

V is TRBV20-1 and J is TRBJ2-7, with a possible D match to TRBD1 (5 bases). Trimming left V 0 bases short and J 6 bases short, with 9 bases between. Germline V gives CDR1 DFQATT, CDR2 SNEGSKA (reference sequence). The CDR3 is 12 amino acids. The CDR3 nucleotides read TGCAGTGCTAGAGATCAGGGCCCCGAGCAGTACTTC. Translating it yields CSARDQGPEQYF.

This clonotype was recorded a few times. V gene TRBV4-2 combines with J gene TRBJ2-7; 9 nucleotides match TRBD2. Germline-derived CDR1 and CDR2 are LGHNA and YNFKEQ. Germline trimming cut 4 bases from V and 7 bases from J; bases unmatched to any gene: 11. The CDR3 loop spans 15 amino acids. As DNA, the CDR3 is TGTGCCAGCAGCCCCTCCGGGACTAGCAGGTGGGAGCAGTACTTC. Protein product: CASSPSGTSRWEQYF.

V and J are TRBV29-1 and TRBJ1-2; TRBD1 is a possible D gene (5 bases). V lost 5 bases and J 7 bases, leaving 17 bases between the germline ends. The germline V gene has CDR1 SQVTM and CDR2 ANQGSEA. The CDR3 consists of 13 residues. The CDR3 reads CSVSRQGEGGYTF. As DNA, the CDR3 is TGCAGCGTTAGTCGGCAGGGCGAGGGTGGCTACACCTTC.

This clonotype has a count of ten or more. The gene calls are TRBV20-1 and TRBJ2-7; 8 nucleotides match TRBD1. The CDR3 contains 15 residues. Germline V gene sequence: CDR1 DFQATT, CDR2 SNEGSKA (reference sequence). V lost 0 bases and J lost 2; bases outside the gene matches: 6. In DNA, the CDR3 is TGCAGTGCTAGAGACGCGGACAGGGCAACCTACGAGCAGTACTTC. It specifies CSARDADRATYEQYF.

This clonotype was detected many times. CDR3 DNA sequence: TGCAGCGCCGGTCCCCAGGGGACTAGCGGGAGTATAGGGGAGCTGTTTTTT. Translating it yields CSAGPQGTSGSIGELFF. The chain has TRBV29-1 and TRBJ2-2; 14 bases agree with TRBD2. The CDR3 contains 17 residues. Trimming took 7 bases from V and 8 from J; bases not matched to a gene: 15. The germline V gene has CDR1 SQVTM and CDR2 ANQGSEA.

This clonotype has a count of ten or more. This chain uses TRBV29-1 with TRBJ1-4, with a tentative D call TRBD1 (6 bases). The CDR3 covers 12 residues. Per germline, CDR1 SQVTM and CDR2 ANQGSEA. Trimming shortened V by 6 bases and J by 4 bases, and 9 bases separated the two germline ends. The CDR3 region has the DNA TGCAGCGTGGGAGGGGGTAATGAAAAACTGTTTTTT. Translation: CSVGGGNEKLFF.

At least ten counts were recorded for this clonotype. The rearrangement joins TRBV20-1 to TRBJ1-1; unclear D gene. From germline, CDR1 is DFQATT and CDR2 SNEGSKA (reference sequence). V lost 0 bases to trimming and J lost 6 bases, with 8 bases between them. This CDR3 region has 12 residues. CDR3 protein: CSARDVGPEAFF. The CDR3 DNA is TGCAGTGCTAGAGACGTGGGCCCTGAAGCTTTCTTT.

This clonotype was counted ten times or more. The chain is built from TRBV5-1 and TRBJ1-5, with 7 bases lining up with TRBD1. The V gene end was trimmed by 4 bases and the J gene end by 7 bases; junction bases not matched to a gene: 5. The length of the CDR3 is 13 residues. Germline V gene lookup returns CDR1 SGHRS and CDR2 YFSETQ. The CDR3 region is CASSKGGGQPQHF. The CDR3 DNA sequence: TGCGCCAGCAGCAAAGGGGGCGGACAGCCCCAGCATTTT.

This clonotype has ten or more counts. This chain links TRBV28 with TRBJ2-7; TRBD2 is a possible D gene (6 bases). Germline V gene sequence: CDR1 MDHEN, CDR2 SYDVKM. V lost 7 bases, J lost 1 base, and 17 bases lay in between. The CDR3 is made up of 15 amino acids. The CDR3 DNA follows: TGTGCCAGCATCCCAGTCGGGACTGTTTCCTACGAGCAGTACTTC. Translation gives CASIPVGTVSYEQYF.

This clonotype was recorded a few times. The chain joins TRBV5-1 to TRBJ2-7; weak D call: TRBD2 (5 bases). This CDR3 region has 14 residues. Germline lookup yields CDR1 SGHRS and CDR2 YFSETQ. The V gene lost 0 bases and the J gene lost 2 bases, with 9 bases spanning the gap. The CDR3 protein is CASSLGWGAYEQYF. The CDR3 DNA reads as TGCGCCAGCAGCTTGGGGTGGGGAGCCTACGAGCAGTACTTC.

This clonotype occurred many times. The V call is TRBV7-8, the J call TRBJ2-2; the D is unclear. V dropped 5 bases and J dropped 7 bases, with 8 bases sitting between them. This CDR3 comprises 12 residues. Looked up from germline, CDR1 is SGHVS and CDR2 is FQNEAQ. CDR3 sequence (DNA): TGTGCCAGCAGCCGAGCACGCGGGGAGCTGTTTTTT. Its translation: CASSRARGELFF.

This clonotype was picked up many times. The chain employs TRBV11-2 and TRBJ2-5, with D perhaps matching TRBD2 (6 bases). Germline CDR1 reads SGHAT; CDR2 reads FQNNGV. The V end lost 5 bases, the J end lost 5 bases, and 15 bases lay between the germline ends. The CDR3 covers 14 residues. The CDR3 sequence is CASSPARGWETQYF. The CDR3, as DNA: TGTGCCAGCAGCCCCGCCCGGGGGTGGGAGACCCAGTACTTC.

This clonotype was picked up a small number of times. The chain combines TRBV19 with TRBJ2-7, with D maybe TRBD2 (6 bases). Germline V gene lookup returns CDR1 LNHDA and CDR2 SQIVND (reference sequence). The CDR3 extends over 13 amino acids. Trimming took off 4 bases at V and 6 bases at J, with 13 bases between the two ends. The CDR3 DNA reads TGTGCCAGTAGTAGGACGGGAGCGAGCGAGCAGTACTTC. Protein: CASSRTGASEQYF. The entire variable domain, with the rest obtained from reference TRBV19 and TRBJ2-7, is as follows: DGGITQSPKYLFRKEGQNVTLSCEQNLNHDAMYWYRQDPGQGLRLIYYSQIVNDFQKGDIAEGYSVSREKKESFPLTVTSAQKNPTAFYLCASSRTGASEQYFGPGTRLTVT.

The chain uses TRBV30 and TRBJ2-7; 9 bases line up with TRBD1. V gave up 2 bases and J gave up 1 base; unmatched junction bases: 6. The CDR3 loop spans 15 amino acids. CDR1 and CDR2 from the germline V gene are GTSNPN and SVGIG (reference sequence). Here the CDR3 reads CAWSIGQGISYEQYF. In DNA, the CDR3 is TGTGCCTGGAGTATCGGACAGGGGATATCCTACGAGCAGTACTTC.

This clonotype has more than one count but fewer than ten. This chain connects TRBV7-6 to TRBJ1-5; possibly TRBD1 for D (5 bases). Trimming removed 1 base at V and 3 bases at J, with 10 bases between. The CDR3 runs to 15 residues. Germline V gene lookup returns CDR1 SGHVS and CDR2 FNYEAQ. The CDR3 DNA sequence: TGTGCCAGCAGCTTAGTAGGGGCCCCCAATCAGCCCCAGCATTTT. Translated, it gives CASSLVGAPNQPQHF.

Note on this clonotype: Relative to the germline gene, one junction end is altered; a read error may explain this. The J gene is TRBJ2-3, the V gene TRBV6-6; D possibly corresponds to TRBD1 (6 bases). This CDR3 is 17 amino acids long. The germline gives CDR1 MNHNY, CDR2 SVGAGI (reference sequence). This CDR3 is CASGYSWGPGGTDTQYF. CDR3 coding DNA: TGTGCCAGCGGTTACTCGTGGGGGCCTGGGGGCACAGATACGCAGTATTTT.

The chain couples TRBV2 to TRBJ1-1, with D tentatively TRBD1 (6 bases). Trimming took off 7 bases at V and 1 base at J, with 13 bases between the two ends. Germline CDR1 is SNHLY and CDR2 is FYNNEI. The CDR3 has 14 amino acids. The CDR3 DNA reads as TGTGCCAGCATTCAGGGGTGGGGGAACACTGAAGCTTTCTTT. Translating it yields CASIQGWGNTEAFF.

This clonotype was seen a single time. Since a far larger clone is one base different, this is likely a read error. The chain is built from TRBV25-1 and TRBJ1-1, with no clear D. Germline V gene sequence: CDR1 MGHDK, CDR2 SYGVNS. The CDR3 spans 10 residues. V gave up 4 bases and J gave up 8 bases, with 5 bases separating them. CDR3 nucleotides: TGTGCCAGCAGTGGGAGAGAAGCTTTCTTT. This translates into CASSGREAFF. Full variable domain (rest looked up from reference TRBV25-1 and TRBJ1-1): EADIYQTPRYLVIGTGKKITLECSQTMGHDKMYWYQQDPGMELHLIHYSYGVNSTEKGDLSSESTVSRIRTEHFPLTLESARPSHTSQYLCASSGREAFFGQGTRLTVV.

The table lists this clonotype with a few counts. The chain has TRBV25-1 and TRBJ1-4; TRBD1 matches 11 bases. Trimming took 5 bases from V and 5 from J; bases not matched to a gene: 4. The CDR3 loop spans 15 amino acids. Germline CDR1 reads MGHDK; CDR2 reads SYGVNS. The CDR3 is CASSMGQGVNEKLFF. The CDR3 bases are TGTGCCAGCAGTATGGGACAGGGGGTAAATGAAAAACTGTTTTTT. Complete variable domain (other parts from reference TRBV25-1 and TRBJ1-4): EADIYQTPRYLVIGTGKKITLECSQTMGHDKMYWYQQDPGMELHLIHYSYGVNSTEKGDLSSESTVSRIRTEHFPLTLESARPSHTSQYLCASSMGQGVNEKLFFGSGTQLSVL.

This clonotype showed up just a few times. The chain has TRBV20-1 and TRBJ2-1; D uncertain. Germline V gene sequence: CDR1 DFQATT, CDR2 SNEGSKA (reference sequence). Deletions cut 0 bases from V and 4 bases from J, with 13 bases between. The CDR3 is made up of 15 amino acids. The CDR3 spells CSARDSGVGYNEQFF. CDR3 DNA sequence: TGCAGTGCTAGAGATAGTGGGGTGGGGTACAATGAGCAGTTCTTC.

The chain recombines TRBV28 with TRBJ2-4; no firm D call. V was shortened by 8 bases and J by 3 bases, with 14 bases between the two germline ends. There are 14 residues in the CDR3. The germline CDR1 and CDR2 sequences are MDHEN and SYDVKM. This CDR3 reads CASESADLKNIQYF. In DNA form, the CDR3 reads TGTGCCAGCGAATCCGCGGACCTCAAAAACATTCAGTACTTC.

This clonotype was recorded at least ten times. The chain combines TRBV28 with TRBJ2-5; D may be TRBD1 or TRBD2 (6 bases each). V was shortened by 3 bases and J by 5 bases, with 22 bases between the two germline ends. This CDR3 has 17 amino acids. The germline CDR1 and CDR2 sequences are MDHEN and SYDVKM. The CDR3 sequence is CASSFLGRDKGGETQYF. The DNA for the CDR3 is TGTGCCAGCAGTTTTCTCGGAAGGGACAAAGGGGGGGAGACCCAGTACTTC. Complete variable domain (other parts from reference TRBV28 and TRBJ2-5): DVKVTQSSRYLVKRTGEKVFLECVQDMDHENMFWYRQDPGLGLRLIYFSYDVKMKEKGDIPEGYSVSREKKERFSLILESASTNQTSMYLCASSFLGRDKGGETQYFGPGTRLLVL.

This clonotype was seen at least ten times. The gene calls are TRBV11-2 and TRBJ2-7; tentatively, D is TRBD2 (6 bases). CDR3 length: 16 amino acids. Germline V lookup: CDR1 SGHAT, CDR2 FQNNGV. Trimming removed 2 bases from V and 0 bases from J, with 14 bases in between. CDR3: CASSLQAGLSSYEQYF. The CDR3 DNA is TGTGCCAGCAGCTTACAAGCGGGCCTAAGCTCCTACGAGCAGTACTTC.